The source of this T cell receptor beta chain is a study of cytomegalovirus exposure and HLA in healthy donors. Primers for the PCR totalled 60 Vbeta and 13 Jbeta. Repertoires were generated with immunoSEQ multiplex PCR, while TCRdb's copy carries only in-frame clones and drops some. The sample holds hundreds of thousands of clones, about 85% seen once. To note about this clone: Its specificity is not known.

Regarding the study as a whole: TCR beta V segments were, for the most part, productive about 87% or about 30% of the time in an earlier analysis. An analysis that came later showed most CMV-associated TCR beta chains appearing HLA-restricted.

Germline lookup yields CDR1 MGHDK and CDR2 SYGVNS. The CDR3 is made up of 14 amino acids. With 0 bases removed from V and 7 bases from J, the gap between germline ends came to 13 bases. The chain couples TRBV25-1 to TRBJ2-7, with a weak D call TRBD2 (7 bases). The sequence came from a girl aged 2-15 years in good health and CMV-seronegative. Material: PBMCs. The CDR3 coding sequence is TGTGCCAGCAGTGAATATGGGGGGGCGGGTGAGCAGTACTTC. Translated, it gives CASSEYGGAGEQYF.